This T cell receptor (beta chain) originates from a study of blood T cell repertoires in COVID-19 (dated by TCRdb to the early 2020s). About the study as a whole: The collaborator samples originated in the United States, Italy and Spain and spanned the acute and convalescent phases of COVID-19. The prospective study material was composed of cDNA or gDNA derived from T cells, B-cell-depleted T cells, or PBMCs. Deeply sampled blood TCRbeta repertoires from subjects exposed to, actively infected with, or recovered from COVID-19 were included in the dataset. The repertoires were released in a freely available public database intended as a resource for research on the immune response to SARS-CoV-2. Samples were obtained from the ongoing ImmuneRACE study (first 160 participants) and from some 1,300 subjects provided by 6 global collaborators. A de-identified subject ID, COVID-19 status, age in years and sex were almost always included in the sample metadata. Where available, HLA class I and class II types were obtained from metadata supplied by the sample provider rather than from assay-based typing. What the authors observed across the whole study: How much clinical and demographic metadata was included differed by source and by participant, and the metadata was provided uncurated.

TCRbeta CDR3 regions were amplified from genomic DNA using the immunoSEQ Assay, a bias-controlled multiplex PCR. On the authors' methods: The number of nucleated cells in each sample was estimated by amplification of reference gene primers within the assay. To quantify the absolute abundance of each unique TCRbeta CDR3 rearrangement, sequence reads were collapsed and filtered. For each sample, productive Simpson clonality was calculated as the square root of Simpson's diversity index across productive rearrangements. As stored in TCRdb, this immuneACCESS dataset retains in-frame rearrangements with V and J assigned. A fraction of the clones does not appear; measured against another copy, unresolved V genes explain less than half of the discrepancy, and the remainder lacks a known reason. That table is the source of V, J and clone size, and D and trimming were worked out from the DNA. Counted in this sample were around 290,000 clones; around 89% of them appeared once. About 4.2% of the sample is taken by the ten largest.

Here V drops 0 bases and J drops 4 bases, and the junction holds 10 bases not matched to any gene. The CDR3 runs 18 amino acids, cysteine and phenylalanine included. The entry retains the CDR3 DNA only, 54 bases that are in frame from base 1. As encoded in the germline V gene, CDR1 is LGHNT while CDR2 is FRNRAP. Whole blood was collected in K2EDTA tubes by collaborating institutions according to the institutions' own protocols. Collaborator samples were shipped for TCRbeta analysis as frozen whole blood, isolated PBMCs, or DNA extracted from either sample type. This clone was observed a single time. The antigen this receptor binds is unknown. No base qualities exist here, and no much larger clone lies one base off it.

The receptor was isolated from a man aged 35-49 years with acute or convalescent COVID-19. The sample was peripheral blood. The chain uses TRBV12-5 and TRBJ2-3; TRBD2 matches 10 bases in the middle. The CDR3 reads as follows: CASGLVPSSGGAADTQYF. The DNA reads TGTGCTAGTGGTTTGGTACCCTCAAGCGGGGGGGCCGCAGATACGCAGTATTTT.